This T cell receptor (beta chain) stems from a study of OX40 agonist ivuxolimab in advanced cancers. Study-level information: Patients were dosed with the agonistic anti-OX40 (CD134) antibody ivuxolimab.

V was cut by 6 bases and J by 7 bases, with 14 bases left in between. The CDR3 spans 13 residues. Germline-derived CDR1 and CDR2 are SNHLY and FYNNEI. Assay: immunoSEQ multiplex PCR; the TCRdb copy retains only in-frame clones and omits some. The data hold 50,000 to 55,000 clones, with approximately 87% observed a single time. Worth noting for this clone: What it binds is not known.

The study, taken as a whole, reports: Also present in some nonresponders was a low level of normalized T-cell clonal expansion. At 0.1 to 3.0 mg/kg, CD4+ and CD8+ blood T cells expanded clonally by week 6.

The clonotype comes from an adult with an advanced solid tumor such as melanoma, head and neck, liver or kidney cancer. V usage is TRBV2 and J usage is TRBJ2-3; D gene unclear. The sample here was CD4+ or CD8+ T cells sorted from blood, taken in a trial of the OX40 agonist ivuxolimab. DNA of the CDR3: TGTGCCAGCAGCCAGAACAGTAGGAATACGCAGTATTTT. Translated: CASSQNSRNTQYF.